This T cell receptor beta chain was found in a study of blood T cells in healthy people across ages. On the study more broadly: Per two T cells, template switching captured roughly one barcoded beta molecule. The study's findings and limits: Both naive CD4+ cell counts and diversity were greater in long-lived donors than in aged donors.

As concerns this clonotype: Its specificity is unknown.

Then a second PCR, running roughly 7 to 11 cycles, was carried out with a sample-barcoded 5' primer and a J-beta primer mix. Via MiXCR, TCRdb re-called the 5' RACE reads, giving one row per CDR3 protein. In the table there are roughly 500,000 distinct CDR3 sequences, 25% to 30% of which are singletons. The V end lost 6 bases, the J end lost 5 bases, and 25 bases lay between the germline ends. This CDR3 comprises 16 residues. Germline CDR1 and CDR2: DFQATT and SNEGSKA (reference sequence). The people who gave samples were healthy Caucasians from Russia, aged roughly 6 to 100. The sequence was collected from a woman between 65 and 79 years old in good health. This chain connects TRBV20-1 to TRBJ1-2; perhaps TRBD1 as D (6 bases). The sample was blood. The CDR3: CSARPLISGEAYGYTF. The CDR3 bases are TGCAGTGCCCGCCCCCTGATCTCAGGGGAGGCGTATGGCTACACCTTC.